This T cell receptor (beta chain) was identified in a study of CD8+ T cells in alopecia areata. V lost 0 bases, J lost 2 bases, and 17 bases lay in between. Germline CDR1 and CDR2: SGHTS and YDEGEE. This CDR3 has 17 amino acids. Sorting of CD4+ cells into CD25+CD127- cells was performed for 5 or 6 patients. As the sequencing template, cDNA was produced by extracting RNA and reverse transcribing it. Libraries were prepared by immunoSEQ multiplex PCR; TCRdb keeps only in-frame clonotypes and omits some of them. The sample holds around 20,000 clones; roughly three fifths are singletons and the top ten take about 4.9%.

This TCR was recovered from a human donor with alopecia areata. J is TRBJ1-1 and V is TRBV5-8; tentatively, D is TRBD1 (6 bases). The sample taken for sequencing was CD4+ Tregs sorted from blood. The CDR3 sequence: CASSLARLGGFNTEAFF. CDR3 DNA: TGTGCCAGCAGCTTGGCCCGCTTAGGGGGGTTCAACACTGAAGCTTTCTTT.